These 20 T cell receptor beta chains originate from one sample sequenced in a study of T cell responses to AZD1222 COVID-19 vaccine. Only in-frame clones appear in the TCRdb table, and some are missing; sequencing was by immunoSEQ multiplex PCR. The sample lists roughly 180,000 clones; 90% were seen once. This sample comprised peripheral blood, obtained on day 0 of AZD1222 vaccination. The receptors were gathered from an adult in good health.

The chain uses TRBV5-4 and TRBJ1-2, with D possibly TRBD1 on 6 matching bases. Trimming took off 2 bases at V and 2 bases at J, with 10 bases between the two ends. Germline CDR1 is SGHNT and CDR2 is YYREEE (reference sequence). The CDR3 sequence is 14 residues long. This CDR3 is CASSFIQGNYGYTF. The CDR3 DNA reads as TGTGCCAGCAGCTTCATCCAGGGGAACTATGGCTACACCTTC.

Comment on this clone: The sample holds other DNA sequences that translate to the same CDR3. This chain links TRBV7-8 with TRBJ2-7; D unclear. Per germline, CDR1 SGHVS and CDR2 FQNEAQ. Trimming took 1 base from V and 3 from J, leaving 7 bases between them. CDR3 length: 13 residues. DNA for the CDR3: TGTGCCAGCAGCTTAGGTTTGGGCTACGAGCAGTACTTC. Translation: CASSLGLGYEQYF.

The chain combines TRBV12-3 or TRBV12-4 with TRBJ2-2; D gene unclear. V lost 6 bases and J 5 bases, leaving 10 bases between the germline ends. CDR3 length: 13 residues. The CDR3 reads CASSPFRTGELFF. The CDR3 DNA is TGTGCCAGCAGCCCTTTTAGGACCGGGGAGCTGTTTTTT.

The chain is built from TRBV7-2 and TRBJ1-2, with 8 positions matching TRBD1. This CDR3 has 14 residues. The V segment lost 4 bases and the J segment 6 bases; nucleotides outside the gene matches: 7. Germline V gene sequence: CDR1 SGHTA, CDR2 FQGNSA. DNA of the CDR3: TGTGCCAGCAGCTCGCTCCAGGGGGCGGATGGCTACACCTTC. Protein product: CASSSLQGADGYTF.

A word on this clone: At the DNA level, this CDR3 is encoded by other sequences in the same sample as well. Here the CDR3 DNA reads TGTGCCAGCAGCTTAGGACTAGCTGGAGATACGCAGTATTTT. Protein: CASSLGLAGDTQYF. V usage is TRBV7-3 and J usage is TRBJ2-3, with 8 bases matching TRBD2. CDR1 SGHTA and CDR2 FQGTGA come from the germline V gene. CDR3 length equals 14 residues. V trimming: 2 bases; J trimming: 5 bases; junction bases outside the gene matches: 3.

The chain is built from TRBV7-2 and TRBJ1-1; D remains ambiguous. This CDR3 has 14 residues. Germline V gene data show CDR1 as SGHTA and CDR2 as FQGNSA. Trimming stripped 1 base from V and 2 bases from J, with 8 bases between. The DNA for the CDR3 is TGTGCCAGCAGCTTAGATGTCAGAAACACTGAAGCTTTCTTT. Translating it yields CASSLDVRNTEAFF.

This rearrangement joins TRBV29-1 to TRBJ1-2, with D perhaps TRBD1 (6 bases). The CDR3 has 12 amino acids. V gave up 4 bases and J gave up 4 bases, with 10 bases separating them. Germline V gene lookup returns CDR1 SQVTM and CDR2 ANQGSEA. The CDR3: CSVARDIYGYTF. The CDR3 bases are TGCAGCGTTGCGCGGGACATCTATGGCTACACCTTC.

V and J are TRBV27 and TRBJ1-2; D not certain. The germline V gene has CDR1 MNHEY and CDR2 SMNVEV (reference sequence). CDR3 length: 15 amino acids. With 5 bases removed from V and 5 bases from J, the gap between germline ends came to 18 bases. As DNA, the CDR3 is TGTGCCAGCAGTACGGGTGGCGGGGTCGCGTATGGCTACACCTTC. Amino acid sequence: CASSTGGGVAYGYTF.

J is TRBJ2-7 and V is TRBV11-2; D remains unclear. The CDR3 has 13 amino acids. CDR1 is SGHAT and CDR2 is FQNNGV in the germline V gene. V gave up 5 bases and J gave up 2 bases, with 10 bases separating them. CDR3 amino acids: CASSGGVAYEQYF. CDR3 nucleotides: TGTGCCAGCAGCGGTGGCGTAGCCTACGAGCAGTACTTC.

V is TRBV7-3 and J is TRBJ1-2, with D perhaps matching TRBD1 (5 bases). The germline CDR1 and CDR2 sequences are SGHTA and FQGTGA. V lost 5 bases and J 0 bases, leaving 16 bases between the germline ends. This CDR3 is built from 16 residues. The CDR3 nucleotides read TGTGCCAGCAGCCCGACTCCGACAGATTCTAACTATGGCTACACCTTC. Residues: CASSPTPTDSNYGYTF.

Remarks on this clone: The junction shows a germline mismatch at one end, possibly a read error. The rearrangement uses TRBV9 and TRBJ1-1; tentatively, D is TRBD1 (6 bases). Germline values: CDR1 SGDLS, CDR2 YYNGEE. The CDR3 is made up of 13 amino acids. As DNA, the CDR3 is TGTGCCAGCGGCGTAGGGGGAAGCACTGAAGCTTTCTTT. Amino acid sequence: CASGVGGSTEAFF.

This chain joins TRBV4-2 and TRBJ2-3, with D possibly matching TRBD2 (6 bases). This CDR3 region has 14 residues. Trimming left V 0 bases short and J 4 bases short, with 8 bases between. Germline lookup yields CDR1 LGHNA and CDR2 YNFKEQ. The CDR3 sequence: CASSQETSSDTQYF. CDR3 nucleotides: TGTGCCAGCAGCCAAGAGACTAGTTCAGATACGCAGTATTTT.

The chain couples TRBV9 to TRBJ1-1; D unresolved. V was cut by 4 bases and J by 1 base, with 20 bases left in between. The CDR3 spans 17 residues. From germline, CDR1 is SGDLS and CDR2 YYNGEE. The chain's CDR3 is CASSPSPTRQGNTEAFF. CDR3 coding DNA: TGTGCCAGCAGCCCAAGTCCGACAAGACAAGGGAACACTGAAGCTTTCTTT.

This chain uses TRBV30 with TRBJ1-1; D is undetermined. Germline CDR1 is GTSNPN and CDR2 is SVGIG (reference sequence). The V end lost 3 bases, the J end lost 7 bases, and 12 bases lay between the germline ends. This CDR3 comprises 12 residues. CDR3 in amino acids: CAWSPVVGEAFF. As DNA, the CDR3 is TGTGCCTGGAGCCCGGTTGTGGGTGAAGCTTTCTTT.

The CDR3 region has the DNA TGTGCCAGCAGTGACTACACACGCAGTCAGCCCCAGCATTTT. Protein sequence: CASSDYTRSQPQHF. The chain is built from TRBV2 and TRBJ1-5; D ambiguous. Germline CDR1 is SNHLY and CDR2 is FYNNEI. The CDR3 is 14 amino acids. Trimming cost V 3 bases and J 6 bases, with 12 bases left between them.

The sample holds one count of this clone. The chain couples TRBV13 to TRBJ2-7; D ambiguous. Looked up from germline, CDR1 is PRHDT and CDR2 is FYEKMQ (reference sequence). This CDR3 has 11 residues. Trimming pared 4 bases from V and 3 bases from J, leaving 4 bases between. CDR3 coding DNA: TGTGCCAGCAGCTCCCTCTACGAGCAGTACTTC. It translates to CASSSLYEQYF.

The chain links TRBV6-5 to TRBJ2-7, with D possibly being TRBD1 (5 bases). Germline V gene sequence: CDR1 MNHEY, CDR2 SVGAGI. With 7 bases removed from V and 5 bases from J, the gap between germline ends came to 15 bases. The CDR3 length is 13 residues. CDR3 DNA: TGTGCCAGCATGGGAAAGGGGAAGGACGAGCAGTACTTC. Translation: CASMGKGKDEQYF.

The chain carries TRBV6-5 and TRBJ1-5; D possibly corresponds to TRBD1 (6 bases). The V end lost 2 bases, the J end lost 0 bases, and 8 bases lay between the germline ends. CDR3 length: 15 residues. In germline, CDR1 is MNHEY, CDR2 SVGAGI. The CDR3 sequence is CASSYQGNSNQPQHF. CDR3 coding DNA: TGTGCCAGCAGTTACCAGGGGAATAGCAATCAGCCCCAGCATTTT.

CDR3 coding DNA: TGTGCCAGCTCCTCCATGGGGGTGTCGTACTTC. Translated, it gives CASSSMGVSYF. The gene calls are TRBV5-5 and TRBJ2-7; D is tentatively TRBD1 or TRBD2 (5 bases each). The CDR3 extends over 11 amino acids. Germline V gene sequence: CDR1 SGHKS, CDR2 YYEKEE (reference sequence). The ends were cut back, 7 bases at V and 12 bases at J, with 17 bases in the middle. Looking up the rest from reference TRBV5-5 and TRBJ2-7 gives the full variable domain: DAGVTQSPTHLIKTRGQQVTLRCSPISGHKSVSWYQQVLGQGPQFIFQYYEKEERGRGNFPDRFSARQFPNYSSELNVNALLLGDSALYLCASSSMGVSYFGPGTRLTVT.

The genes are TRBV15 and TRBJ1-5, with D uncertain. V lost 4 bases to trimming and J lost 5 bases, with 9 bases between them. The CDR3 length is 13 residues. The germline CDR1 and CDR2 sequences are LNHNV and YYDKDF (reference sequence). CDR3 nucleotides: TGTGCCACCAGCAAAAATGAGGATCAGCCCCAGCATTTT. Translated, it gives CATSKNEDQPQHF.